This entry describes one TCR beta chain. This sample stems from a study of cytomegalovirus exposure and HLA in healthy donors. Looked up from germline, CDR1 is KGHSH and CDR2 is LQKENI. This CDR3 spans 14 amino acids. Trimming removed 6 bases at V and 4 bases at J, with 15 bases between. PCR used 60 Vbeta primers and 13 Jbeta primers. Generated by immunoSEQ multiplex PCR, the TCRdb table keeps only in-frame clones and is missing some. The data show approximately 89,000 clones, with roughly 60% seen just once and 5.5% held by the top ten. The TCR sequence derives from a woman aged 30 to 39 in good health and CMV-seropositive. Material for sequencing was PBMCs. This sequence joins TRBV18 and TRBJ1-1; D remains unclear. The CDR3 loop is CASSSVLDSTEAFF. The CDR3, as DNA: TGTGCCAGCTCGTCCGTCCTGGACTCCACTGAAGCTTTCTTT.